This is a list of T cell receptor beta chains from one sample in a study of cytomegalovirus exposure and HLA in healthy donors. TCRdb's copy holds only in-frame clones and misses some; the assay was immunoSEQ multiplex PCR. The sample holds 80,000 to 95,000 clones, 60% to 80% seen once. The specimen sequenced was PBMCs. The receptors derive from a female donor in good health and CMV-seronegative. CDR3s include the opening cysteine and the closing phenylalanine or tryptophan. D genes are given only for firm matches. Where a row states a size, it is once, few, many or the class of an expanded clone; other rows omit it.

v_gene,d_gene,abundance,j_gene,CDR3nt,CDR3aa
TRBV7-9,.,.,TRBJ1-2,TGTTCCAGCAGCTTAGCGATGGGGCCCTATGGCTACACCTTC,CSSSLAMGPYGYTF
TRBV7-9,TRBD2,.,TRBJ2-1,TGTGCCAGCAGCAGACTAGCGGGGGGCAATGAGCAGTTCTTC,CASSRLAGGNEQFF
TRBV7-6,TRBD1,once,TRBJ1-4,TGTGCCAGCAGCTTGGGACAGGGGAATGAAAAACTGTTTTTT,CASSLGQGNEKLFF
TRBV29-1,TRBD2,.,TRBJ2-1,TGCAGCGCGCCAGGACTAGCGGGAGGGGTGAATGAGCAGTTCTTC,CSAPGLAGGVNEQFF
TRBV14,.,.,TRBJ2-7,TGTGCCAGCAGCGGCCGACGGGGGGACAGGACCCCCTCCTACGAGCAGTACTTC,CASSGRRGDRTPSYEQYF
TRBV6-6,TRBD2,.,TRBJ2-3,TGTGCCAGCAGTTACAAGCGGGGGAATCCCACAGATACGCAGTATTTT,CASSYKRGNPTDTQYF
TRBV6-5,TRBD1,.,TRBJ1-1,TGTGCCAGCAGTTACGGACAGGGAGGAGATACTGAAGCTTTCTTT,CASSYGQGGDTEAFF
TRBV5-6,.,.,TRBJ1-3,TGTGCCAGCAGCTTGGCAGGGGCAAACACCATATATTTT,CASSLAGANTIYF
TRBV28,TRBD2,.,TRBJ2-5,TGTGCCAGCAGTTTAGCGGGGGGCCTTCAAGAGACCCAGTACTTC,CASSLAGGLQETQYF
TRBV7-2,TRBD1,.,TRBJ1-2,TGTGCCAGCAGCTCCCGACAGGGCTGGGGCTACACCTTC,CASSSRQGWGYTF
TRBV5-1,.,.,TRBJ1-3,TGCGCCAGCAGCTTGGCCCCGGACAGTGGAAACACCATATATTTT,CASSLAPDSGNTIYF
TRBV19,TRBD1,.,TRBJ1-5,TGTGCCAGTAGTATTCGGCGGGGAGTGGGACAGGGGGCATCTGTGAATCAGCCCCAGCATTTT,CASSIRRGVGQGASVNQPQHF
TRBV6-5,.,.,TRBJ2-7,TGTGCCAGCAGTTACTCGGTGGGCGGGGCCTCCTACGAGCAGTACTTC,CASSYSVGGASYEQYF
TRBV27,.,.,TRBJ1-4,TGTGCCAGCAGTTTAATAACAGGGTCCAATGAAAAACTGTTTTTT,CASSLITGSNEKLFF
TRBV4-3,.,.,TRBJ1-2,TGCGCCAGCAGCCAAGGACAGGCTAACTATGGCTACACCTTC,CASSQGQANYGYTF
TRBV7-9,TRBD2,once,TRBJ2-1,TGTGCCAGCAGCCTGAGGGTGGCGCGGGAGGGCCTCAATGAGCAGTTCTTC,CASSLRVAREGLNEQFF
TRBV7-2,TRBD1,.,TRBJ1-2,TGTGCCAGCAGCAGACAGGGGCTTCTCTATGGCTACACCTTC,CASSRQGLLYGYTF
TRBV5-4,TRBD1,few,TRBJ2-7,TGTGCCAGCAGCCCCGGGACAGGGGGCGAGCAGTACTTC,CASSPGTGGEQYF
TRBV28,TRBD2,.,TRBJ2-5,TGTGCCAGCAGTTTCCCTGGGGGGGGCCAAGAGACCCAGTACTTC,CASSFPGGGQETQYF
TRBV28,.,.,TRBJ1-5,TGTGCCAGCAGTTCCCTTCCGGGACAAGGCAATCAGCCCCAGCATTTT,CASSSLPGQGNQPQHF
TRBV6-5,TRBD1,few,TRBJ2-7,TGTGCCAGCAGACAACCAGGGGGCAGGCACGAGCAGTACTTC,CASRQPGGRHEQYF
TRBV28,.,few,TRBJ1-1,TGTGCCAGTCTCCGGGGGGGGAACACTGAAGCTTTCTTT,CASLRGGNTEAFF
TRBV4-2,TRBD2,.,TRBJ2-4,TGTGCCAGCAGCCAAGACCCCCCGGGACTAGGAACCATTCAGTACTTC,CASSQDPPGLGTIQYF
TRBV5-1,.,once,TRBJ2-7,TGCGCCAGCAATCCCGGAGTAGGGGGCTACGAGCAGTACTTC,CASNPGVGGYEQYF
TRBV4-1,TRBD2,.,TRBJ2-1,TGCGCCAGCAGCCTGACGGTGACACCTAGCGGGGGCGCAGAATTCGATGAGCAGTTCTTC,CASSLTVTPSGGAEFDEQFF
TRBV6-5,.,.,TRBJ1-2,TGTGCCAGCAGTTACGAGGCAGGGGAGAGTGGCTACACCTTC,CASSYEAGESGYTF
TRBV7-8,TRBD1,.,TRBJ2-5,TGTGCCAGCAGTTTCCGGGACAGGGGGCGAAAAGAGACCCAGTACTTC,CASSFRDRGRKETQYF